This T cell receptor beta chain was retrieved from a study of cytomegalovirus exposure and HLA in healthy donors. The CDR3 sequence is 15 residues long. Germline CDR1 reads SGHTA; CDR2 reads FQGTGA. General observations from the study: In a later analysis, specific HLA alleles were associated with under 20,000 TCR beta sequences at a 0.05 false discovery rate. Most CMV-associated TCR beta chains were later found to appear HLA-restricted. Prior analysis indicated that the majority of TCR beta V segments exhibited productivity approximately 87% or approximately 30% of the time. The authors confirmed in vitro that a few CMV-associated chains were specific for CMV antigens.

The primer mix had 60 Vbeta and 13 Jbeta primers. Repertoires were generated with immunoSEQ multiplex PCR, while TCRdb's copy carries only in-frame clones and drops some. The sample has roughly 220,000 clones, approximately 80% seen once. This clone has more than one count but fewer than ten. Its antigen is still unknown. A read error may produce the germline difference seen at one junction end. The TCR comes from a man aged 30 to 45 in good health and CMV-seronegative. Sequenced sample: PBMCs. The V and J genes are TRBV7-3 and TRBJ2-6, with 11 positions matching TRBD2. CDR3 protein: CASSEGLAGASVLTF. The CDR3 DNA is TGTGCCAGCAGCGAAGGACTAGCGGGTGCCAGCGTCCTGACTTTC.